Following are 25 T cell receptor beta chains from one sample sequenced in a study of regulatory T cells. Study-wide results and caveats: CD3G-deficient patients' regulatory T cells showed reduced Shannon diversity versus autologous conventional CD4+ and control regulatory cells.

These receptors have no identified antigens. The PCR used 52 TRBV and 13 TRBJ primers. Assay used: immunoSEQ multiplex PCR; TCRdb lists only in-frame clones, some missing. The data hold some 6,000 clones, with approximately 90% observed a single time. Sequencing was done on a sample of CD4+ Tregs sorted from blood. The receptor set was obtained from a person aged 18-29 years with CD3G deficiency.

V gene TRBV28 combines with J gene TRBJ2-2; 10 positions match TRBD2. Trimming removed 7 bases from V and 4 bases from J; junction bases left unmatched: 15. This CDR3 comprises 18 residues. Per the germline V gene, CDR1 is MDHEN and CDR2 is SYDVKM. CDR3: CASTSRGSGRAGTGELFF. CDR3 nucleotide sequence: TGTGCCAGCACCTCTAGGGGAAGCGGGAGGGCCGGCACCGGGGAGCTGTTTTTT.

The CDR3 reads CASEGAGPRSSGNTIYF. The DNA of the CDR3 is TGTGCCAGCGAGGGGGCCGGCCCACGGAGCTCTGGAAACACCATATATTTT. The V gene is TRBV28, the J gene TRBJ1-3; 7 nucleotides align to TRBD1. J was trimmed by 0 bases and V by 8 bases; bases with no gene match: 13. There are 17 residues in the CDR3. Germline values: CDR1 MDHEN, CDR2 SYDVKM.

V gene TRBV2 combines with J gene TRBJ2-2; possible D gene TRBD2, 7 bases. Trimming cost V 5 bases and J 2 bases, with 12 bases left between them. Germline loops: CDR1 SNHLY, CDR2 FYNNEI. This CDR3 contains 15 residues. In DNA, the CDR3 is TGTGCCAGCAGTTCGGGGGGCGTCAACACCGGGGAGCTGTTTTTT. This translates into CASSSGGVNTGELFF.

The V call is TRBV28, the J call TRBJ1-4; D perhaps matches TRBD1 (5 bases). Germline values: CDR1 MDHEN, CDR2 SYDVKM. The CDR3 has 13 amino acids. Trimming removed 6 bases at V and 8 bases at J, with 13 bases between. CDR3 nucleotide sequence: TGTGCCAGCAGCACGGACTGGGGCGAAAAACTGTTTTTT. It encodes CASSTDWGEKLFF.

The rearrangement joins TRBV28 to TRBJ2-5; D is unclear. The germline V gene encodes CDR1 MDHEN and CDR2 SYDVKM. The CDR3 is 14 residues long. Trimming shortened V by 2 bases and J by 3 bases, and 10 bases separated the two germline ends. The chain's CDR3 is CASSLGQLEETQYF. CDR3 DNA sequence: TGTGCCAGCAGTTTAGGGCAGTTAGAAGAGACCCAGTACTTC.

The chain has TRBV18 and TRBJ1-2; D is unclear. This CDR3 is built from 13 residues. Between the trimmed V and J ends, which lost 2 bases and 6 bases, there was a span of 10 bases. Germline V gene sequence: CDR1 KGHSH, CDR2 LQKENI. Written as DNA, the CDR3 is TGTGCCAGCTCACCAGGGCCAAACGATGGCTACACCTTC. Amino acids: CASSPGPNDGYTF.

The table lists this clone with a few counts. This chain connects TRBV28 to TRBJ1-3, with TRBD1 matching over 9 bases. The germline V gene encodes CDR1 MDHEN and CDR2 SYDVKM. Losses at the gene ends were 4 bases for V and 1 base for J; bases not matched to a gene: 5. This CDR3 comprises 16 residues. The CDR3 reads CASSSGTGSSGNTIYF. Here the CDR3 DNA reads TGTGCCAGCAGTTCCGGGACAGGGAGTTCTGGAAACACCATATATTTT.

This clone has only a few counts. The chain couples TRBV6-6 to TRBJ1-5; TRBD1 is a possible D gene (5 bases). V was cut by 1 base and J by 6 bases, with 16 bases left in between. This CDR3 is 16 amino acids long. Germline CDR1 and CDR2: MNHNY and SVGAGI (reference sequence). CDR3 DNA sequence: TGTGCCAGCAGTTACTACGACCCCGGGACGGGTCAGCCCCAGCATTTT. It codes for CASSYYDPGTGQPQHF.

CDR3 region: CASRPGQRGGPTDTQYF. CDR3 sequence (DNA): TGCGCCAGCAGGCCTGGGCAGCGGGGGGGACCCACAGATACGCAGTATTTT. This chain uses TRBV5-1 with TRBJ2-3, with 10 bases that match TRBD2. The germline CDR1 and CDR2 sequences are SGHRS and YFSETQ. The junction had 11 bases not matched to a gene; V was cut back by 5 bases and J by 2 bases. This CDR3 has 17 residues.

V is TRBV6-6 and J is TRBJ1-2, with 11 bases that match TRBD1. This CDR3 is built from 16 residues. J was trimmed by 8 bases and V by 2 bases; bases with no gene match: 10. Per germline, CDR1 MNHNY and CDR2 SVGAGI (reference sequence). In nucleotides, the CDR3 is TGTGCCAGCAGTTACCCCGGACAGGGGGCGAGTGAGGGCTACACCTTC. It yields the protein CASSYPGQGASEGYTF.

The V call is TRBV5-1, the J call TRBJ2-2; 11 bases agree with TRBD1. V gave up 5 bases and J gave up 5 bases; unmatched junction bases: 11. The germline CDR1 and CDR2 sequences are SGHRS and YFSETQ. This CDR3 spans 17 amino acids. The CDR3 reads CASRLHTGTGGTGELFF. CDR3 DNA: TGCGCCAGCAGGCTTCATACCGGGACAGGGGGGACCGGGGAGCTGTTTTTT.

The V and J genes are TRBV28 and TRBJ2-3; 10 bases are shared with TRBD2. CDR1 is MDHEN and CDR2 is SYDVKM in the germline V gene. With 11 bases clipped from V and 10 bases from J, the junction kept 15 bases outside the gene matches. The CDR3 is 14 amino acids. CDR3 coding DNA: TGTGCCTCCCGGGCGGTAGCGGGAGGCTTAGCGCAGTATTTT. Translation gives CASRAVAGGLAQYF.

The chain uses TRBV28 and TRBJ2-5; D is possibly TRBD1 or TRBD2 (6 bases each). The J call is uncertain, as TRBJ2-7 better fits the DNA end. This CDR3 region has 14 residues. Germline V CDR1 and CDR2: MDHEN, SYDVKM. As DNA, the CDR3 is TGTGCCAGCAGTTTATACCGGGGGCCCTACGAGCAGTACTTC. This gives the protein CASSLYRGPYEQYF.

CDR3 amino acids: CASSSPGTGGEQYF. CDR3 sequence (DNA): TGTGCCAGCAGTTCACCCGGGACAGGGGGCGAGCAGTACTTC. This chain joins TRBV28 and TRBJ2-7, with 11 positions matching TRBD1. The CDR3 extends over 14 amino acids. CDR1 is MDHEN, CDR2 SYDVKM, per germline. V was pared by 4 bases and J by 6 bases, with 5 bases of the junction left unmatched.

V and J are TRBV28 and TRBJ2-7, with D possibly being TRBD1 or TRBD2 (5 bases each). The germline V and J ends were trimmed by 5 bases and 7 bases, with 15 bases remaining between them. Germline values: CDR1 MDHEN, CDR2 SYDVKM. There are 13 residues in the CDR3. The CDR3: CASSPPGRQEQYF. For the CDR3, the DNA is TGTGCCAGCAGTCCGCCGGGGCGCCAAGAGCAGTACTTC.

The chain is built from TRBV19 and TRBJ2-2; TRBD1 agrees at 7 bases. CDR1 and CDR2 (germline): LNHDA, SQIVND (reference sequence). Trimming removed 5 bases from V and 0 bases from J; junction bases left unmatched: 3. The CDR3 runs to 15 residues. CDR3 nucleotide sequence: TGTGCCAGTAGTCCGGGACAGTCGAACACCGGGGAGCTGTTTTTT. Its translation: CASSPGQSNTGELFF.

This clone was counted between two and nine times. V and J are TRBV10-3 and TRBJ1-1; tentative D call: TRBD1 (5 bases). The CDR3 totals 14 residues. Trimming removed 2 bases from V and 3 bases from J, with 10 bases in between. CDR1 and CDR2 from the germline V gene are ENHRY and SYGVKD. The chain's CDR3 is CAISEGGGYTEAFF. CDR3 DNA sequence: TGTGCCATCAGTGAGGGTGGGGGGTACACTGAAGCTTTCTTT.

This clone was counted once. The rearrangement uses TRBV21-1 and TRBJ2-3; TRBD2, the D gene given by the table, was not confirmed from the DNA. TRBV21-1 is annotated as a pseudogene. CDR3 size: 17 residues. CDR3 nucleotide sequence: TGTGCCAGCAGCAACCACCAGCGGGTACATAGCACAGATACGCAGTATTTT. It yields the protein CASSNHQRVHSTDTQYF.

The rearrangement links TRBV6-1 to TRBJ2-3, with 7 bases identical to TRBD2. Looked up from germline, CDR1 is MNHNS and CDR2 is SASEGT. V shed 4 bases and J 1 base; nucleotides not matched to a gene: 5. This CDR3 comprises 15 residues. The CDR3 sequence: CASSATLAGTDTQYF. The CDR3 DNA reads TGTGCCAGCAGTGCGACCCTAGCGGGCACAGATACGCAGTATTTT.

The CDR3 region has the DNA TGTGCCAGCAGTCCGCCGGGACTAGCGGGAAGACGGAGGGAGCAGTACTTC. Translated, it gives CASSPPGLAGRRREQYF. V and J are TRBV28 and TRBJ2-7; TRBD2 matches 13 bases. Germline V gene sequence: CDR1 MDHEN, CDR2 SYDVKM. This CDR3 contains 17 residues. With 5 bases clipped from V and 7 bases from J, the junction kept 14 bases outside the gene matches.

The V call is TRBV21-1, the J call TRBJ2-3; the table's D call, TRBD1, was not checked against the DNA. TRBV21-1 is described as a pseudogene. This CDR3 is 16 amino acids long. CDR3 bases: TGTGCCAGCAGCCCTGGGGGCAGCTGGGACCCAGATACGCAGTATTTT. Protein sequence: CASSPGGSWDPDTQYF.

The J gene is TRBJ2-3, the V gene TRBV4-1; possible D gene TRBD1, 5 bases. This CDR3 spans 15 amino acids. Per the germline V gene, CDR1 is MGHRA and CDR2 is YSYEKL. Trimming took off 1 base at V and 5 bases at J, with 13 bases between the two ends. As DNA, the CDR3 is TGCGCCAGCAGCCAAGTAGGGGTCCCGCAAGATACGCAGTATTTT. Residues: CASSQVGVPQDTQYF.

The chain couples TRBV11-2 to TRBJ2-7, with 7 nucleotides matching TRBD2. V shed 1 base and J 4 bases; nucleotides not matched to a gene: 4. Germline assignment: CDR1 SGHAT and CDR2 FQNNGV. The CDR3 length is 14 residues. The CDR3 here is CASSLGGSWYEQYF. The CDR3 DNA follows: TGTGCCAGCAGCTTAGGCGGGAGTTGGTACGAGCAGTACTTC.

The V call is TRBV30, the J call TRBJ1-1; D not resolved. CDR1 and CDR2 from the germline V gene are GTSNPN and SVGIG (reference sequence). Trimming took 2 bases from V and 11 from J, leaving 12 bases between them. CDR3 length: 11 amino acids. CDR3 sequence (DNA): TGTGCCTGGAGTTTGGGGTATCGGGCTTTCTTT. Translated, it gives CAWSLGYRAFF.

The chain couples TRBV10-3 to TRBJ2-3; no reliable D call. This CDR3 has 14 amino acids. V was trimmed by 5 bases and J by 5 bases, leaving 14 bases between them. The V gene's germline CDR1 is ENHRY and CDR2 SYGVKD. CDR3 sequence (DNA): TGTGCCATCAGTCGAGTAGGGATGAGAGATACGCAGTATTTT. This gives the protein CAISRVGMRDTQYF.